Listed below are T cell receptor beta chains from one sample, sequenced in a study of immune evolution from preneoplasia to lung adenocarcinoma. Method: immunoSEQ multiplex PCR; TCRdb's copy keeps in-frame clones and lacks some. The table shows about 6,100 clones, with approximately 80% occurring only once. Sequencing was carried out using FFPE minimally invasive lung adenocarcinoma tissue. These receptors were obtained from a person aged 45 to 69 with lung adenocarcinoma. CDR3s include the opening cysteine and the closing phenylalanine or tryptophan. D genes are given only for firm matches.

V gene	D gene	J gene	CDR3 protein
TRBV6-5	.	TRBJ2-3	CASRGGADTQYF
TRBV4-1	.	TRBJ1-1	CASSQDMGSLTEAFF
TRBV6-5	.	TRBJ2-7	CASSQDKTTYEQYF
TRBV30	TRBD1	TRBJ1-4	CATDRGNEKLFF
TRBV19	.	TRBJ2-1	CASSANRVKAYNEQFF
TRBV6-4	TRBD1	TRBJ1-1	CASRRDSYRNTEAFF
TRBV9	.	TRBJ1-1	CASSPTQGTEAFF
TRBV2	.	TRBJ1-1	CASSELRGANTEAFF
TRBV7-6	.	TRBJ1-1	CASSSQPDGSTEAFF
TRBV2	.	TRBJ2-5	CASSEFGRETQYF
TRBV6-5	.	TRBJ2-7	CASSRDSLGWEQYF
TRBV11-1	.	TRBJ2-7	CASSLGLLDYEQYF
TRBV6-1	.	TRBJ1-4	CASSEERSEKLFF
TRBV2	TRBD2	TRBJ2-3	CASSPWTSGTDTQYF
TRBV9	TRBD1	TRBJ1-1	CASSPGEGAGTEAFF
TRBV9	.	TRBJ2-7	CASSEQGGTYEQYF
TRBV5-4	TRBD1	TRBJ2-2	CASSRDSANTGELFF
TRBV6-5	.	TRBJ2-5	CASRFTDGQETQYF
TRBV10-3	.	TRBJ2-6	CAISDSKTGTGANVLTF
TRBV27	TRBD1	TRBJ1-5	CASSLAGGQPQHF
TRBV5-1	.	TRBJ2-5	CASSFTSQETQYF
TRBV18	TRBD2	TRBJ2-3	CASSPPGLTGGTDTQYF
TRBV5-1	.	TRBJ1-1	CASSLAGTPDTEAFF
TRBV6-1	.	TRBJ1-4	CASSEATPGGGEKLFF
TRBV6-6	.	TRBJ1-1	CASKRDEGSSEAFF
TRBV28	TRBD1	TRBJ2-7	CASSSRDRYEQYF
TRBV5-1	.	TRBJ2-5	CASSLEGWQTQYF
TRBV5-1	.	TRBJ2-2	CASSLSAVNTGELFF
TRBV7-9	.	TRBJ1-3	CASSFPTLPGADTIYF
TRBV4-2	.	TRBJ2-7	CASSQEGTKSYEQYF
TRBV27	.	TRBJ1-1	CASSLSAGDTEAFF
TRBV9	.	TRBJ1-4	CASSVGQGEKLFF
TRBV5-1	TRBD1	TRBJ2-2	CASSLHTGVLNTGELFF
TRBV7-2	.	TRBJ2-5	CASSFRSMGARETQYF
TRBV7-2	.	TRBJ2-7	CASSSHSGGYAYEQYF
TRBV11-2	.	TRBJ2-5	CASSFGIGTLKETQYF
TRBV2	.	TRBJ1-6	CASSGRRVNSPLHF
TRBV19	.	TRBJ1-1	CASNQPFTEAFF
TRBV10-3	.	TRBJ2-1	CATMIAESFYNEQFF
TRBV28	.	TRBJ1-6	CASTVSSYNSPLHF
TRBV6-6	.	TRBJ1-1	CASRRGLNTEAFF
TRBV19	TRBD1	TRBJ2-7	CASSTPGSRDSLAYEQYF